This TCR beta chain was obtained from a study of T cell clonotyping in hematopoietic cell transplantation. Study outcomes and limitations: At the given depth, recipient repertoires were over 95% de novo clonotypes.

Trimming left V 2 bases short and J 3 bases short, with 13 bases between. In germline, CDR1 is GTSNPN, CDR2 SVGIG (reference sequence). The CDR3 sequence is 15 residues long. Time point meaning: recipient sample about 28 days before transplant, after cytoreduction. Recipient blood drawn about 28 days pretransplant and days 30, 100, 180 after. The table came from immunoSEQ multiplex PCR; TCRdb's copy has only in-frame clones and leaves some out. The sample yields about 9,000 clones, 65% to 80% seen once. For this clone: Its antigen is undetermined.

Here the sequenced sample was peripheral blood mononuclear cells, taken before stem cell transplant. The chain combines TRBV30 with TRBJ1-4; TRBD1 might be the D (6 bases). The origin of this receptor is a man aged 60 to 69 with acute myeloid leukemia. Some clones in this sample may be carry-over from other donors' samples. The chain's CDR3 is CAWSINRAPNEKLFF. In DNA, the CDR3 is TGTGCCTGGAGTATAAACAGGGCCCCTAATGAAAAACTGTTTTTT.